The rows below give T cell receptor beta chains drawn from one sample of a study of CD8+ T cells in alopecia areata. Assay used: immunoSEQ multiplex PCR; TCRdb lists only in-frame clones, some missing. The data contain approximately 130,000 clones, 60% to 65% of them seen just once; the ten biggest clones take up around 5.7%. The sequencing here drew on CD4+ T cells sorted from blood, taken at week 4, from a patient treated with tofacitinib. These receptors all come from a human donor with alopecia areata. Each CDR3 is given with its conserved first and last residue. D genes are given only for firm matches. The size of a clone is reported for some rows only, either as once, few or many, or as a class for expanded clones.

>TRBJ2-1|TRBD2|TRBV30|-
CAWSVAGGQFF
TGTGCCTGGAGTGTAGCGGGAGGGCAGTTCTTC
>TRBJ1-1|-|TRBV29-1|-
CSAKNTEAFF
TGCAGCGCTAAGAACACTGAAGCTTTCTTT
>TRBJ2-3|-|TRBV18|-
CASSPPTTDTQYF
TGTGCCAGCTCACCACCGACCACAGATACGCAGTATTTT
>TRBJ2-3|-|TRBV5-1|few
CASSLESVSTDTQYF
TGCGCCAGCAGCTTGGAGAGCGTCAGCACAGATACGCAGTATTTT
>TRBJ2-1|TRBD2|TRBV2|-
CASSEHPGGPRFF
TGTGCCAGCAGTGAACATCCGGGGGGGCCTCGGTTCTTC
>TRBJ2-5|-|TRBV6-5|once
CASRGWLDQETQYF
TGTGCCAGCAGGGGGTGGCTGGATCAAGAGACCCAGTACTTC
>TRBJ2-7|-|TRBV25-1|once
CASSERAALTGF
TGTGCCAGCAGTGAACGGGCCGCCCTAACAGGGTTC
>TRBJ2-7|TRBD2|TRBV29-1|-
CSATTLGGQISSYEQYF
TGCAGCGCCACTACCTTGGGAGGGCAAATTAGCTCCTACGAGCAGTACTTC
>TRBJ2-1|TRBD1|TRBV5-1|-
CASSSRRGNEQFF
TGCGCCAGCAGCTCCCGCAGGGGGAATGAGCAGTTCTTC
>TRBJ1-6|-|TRBV2|-
CASTGRANSPLHF
TGTGCCAGCACGGGCAGGGCGAATTCACCCCTCCACTTT
>TRBJ1-2|TRBD1|TRBV23-1|once
CASSQSTGTGAHYGYTF
TGCGCCAGCAGTCAATCTACCGGGACAGGGGCACATTATGGCTACACCTTC
>TRBJ2-7|-|TRBV4-3|few
CASSQEVGYEQYF
TGCGCCAGCAGCCAAGAGGTCGGATACGAGCAGTACTTC
>TRBJ1-5|TRBD1|TRBV7-2|-
CASSYRGQLAQHF
TGTGCCAGCAGCTACAGGGGGCAATTAGCCCAGCATTTT
>TRBJ2-7|TRBD1|TRBV10-3|few
CAISATGAYEQYF
TGTGCCATCAGTGCGACAGGGGCCTACGAGCAGTACTTC
>TRBJ1-1|TRBD1|TRBV30|few
CAWYQGARTEAFF
TGTGCCTGGTACCAGGGGGCTCGGACTGAAGCTTTCTTT
>TRBJ1-1|-|TRBV5-4|few
CASSSAQGVMNTEAFF
TGTGCCAGCAGCTCGGCTCAGGGAGTTATGAACACTGAAGCTTTCTTT
>TRBJ1-1|-|TRBV30|few
CAWSVGTGSSVAFF
TGTGCCTGGAGTGTCGGTACAGGGAGCTCGGTAGCTTTCTTT
>TRBJ2-5|-|TRBV9|-
CASSVEGETQYF
TGTGCCAGCAGCGTAGAAGGGGAGACCCAGTACTTC
>TRBJ2-7|-|TRBV7-2|once
CASSSQQGYEQYF
TGTGCCAGCAGCTCCCAACAGGGCTACGAGCAGTACTTC
>TRBJ2-7|-|TRBV6-1|-
CASIEVLEQYF
TGTGCCAGCATTGAGGTCCTGGAGCAGTACTTC
>TRBJ2-3|-|TRBV29-1|-
CSVDEQNTDTQYF
TGCAGCGTTGATGAACAGAACACAGATACGCAGTATTTT
>TRBJ2-3|TRBD2|TRBV11-2|few
CASSSELAGVGDTQYF
TGTGCCAGCAGCTCAGAACTAGCGGGAGTCGGAGATACGCAGTATTTT
>TRBJ2-5|-|TRBV6-5|-
CASSYSRVVETQYF
TGTGCCAGCAGTTACTCAAGAGTCGTAGAGACCCAGTACTTC
>TRBJ2-5|-|TRBV27|once
CASSRFARETGGDGTQYF
TGTGCCAGCAGTCGATTTGCCCGGGAAACGGGGGGCGATGGGACCCAGTACTTC
>TRBJ2-3|-|TRBV9|-
CASSRSTDTQYF
TGTGCCAGCAGCCGGAGCACAGATACGCAGTATTTT
>TRBJ1-2|-|TRBV27|-
CASSSPLGSGYTF
TGTGCCAGCAGTTCCCCCCTTGGCAGCGGCTACACCTTC
>TRBJ1-2|-|TRBV4-3|-
CASSQEGGGYTF
TGCGCCAGCAGCCAAGAGGGGGGCGGCTACACCTTC
>TRBJ1-1|TRBD1|TRBV13|-
CASSTRQGRGDTEAFF
TGTGCCAGCAGCACCCGACAGGGGCGAGGAGACACTGAAGCTTTCTTT
>TRBJ2-3|-|TRBV5-4|-
CASSVMAGNADTQYF
TGTGCCAGCAGCGTAATGGCAGGAAACGCAGATACGCAGTATTTT
>TRBJ2-4|TRBD2|TRBV9|-
CASSVDLGGRLAKNIQYF
TGTGCCAGCAGCGTAGATCTAGGCGGGAGGCTAGCCAAAAACATTCAGTACTTC
>TRBJ2-1|-|TRBV28|-
CASSLQVVSRGEQFF
TGTGCCAGCAGTTTACAGGTGGTTTCCCGGGGTGAGCAGTTCTTC
>TRBJ1-2|TRBD1|TRBV6-1|few
CASSRQGAPSYGYTF
TGTGCCAGCAGTAGACAGGGTGCCCCCTCATATGGCTACACCTTC
>TRBJ1-1|TRBD1|TRBV7-2|-
CASSHRGDTEAFF
TGTGCCAGCAGCCACAGGGGAGACACTGAAGCTTTCTTT
>TRBJ2-7|TRBD1|TRBV6-5|few
CASSSRGQISYEQYF
TGTGCCAGCAGTTCGAGGGGACAGATCTCCTACGAGCAGTACTTC
>TRBJ2-1|-|TRBV30|-
CAWSLSFDNEQFF
TGTGCCTGGAGTTTGTCGTTTGACAATGAGCAGTTCTTC
>TRBJ2-1|-|TRBV6-6|-
CASKVADSYNEQFF
TGTGCCAGCAAGGTAGCGGACTCCTACAATGAGCAGTTCTTC